This T cell receptor beta chain was documented in a study of cytomegalovirus exposure and HLA in healthy donors (dated by TCRdb to the late 2010s). For the study in its entirety: According to an earlier analysis of 587 of the donors, some 180 million T cells yielded approximately 120 million unique TCR beta sequences and around 280 Gb of sequence data. An early release covering roughly 640 HLA-typed donors comprised roughly 300 gigabases of sequencing data and approximately 85 million unique TCR sequences. Among the roughly 400 genotyped donors, around 81% belonged to the genetic ancestry cluster associated with self-reported Caucasian donors. The study aimed to test whether cataloging public T cell receptors could reveal signatures of past pathogen exposure. The study profiled the T cell repertoires of 500 to 800 subjects by immunosequencing and related them to cytomegalovirus serostatus. A separate validation cohort of about 110 different subjects was used in addition to the 666-subject first cohort. High-throughput TCR immunosequencing, statistical association of individual TCRs with disease status, and machine learning were combined to predict cytomegalovirus infection status. A later analysis re-analyzed previously published TCR beta repertoires from roughly 630 donors and added high-resolution HLA genotyping to study TCR occurrence patterns. The later analysis used no new phenotypic data to find candidate immune exposures, relying instead on TCR beta sequences and their occurrence across donors. An earlier analysis of several hundred of the donors used high-throughput TCR beta sequencing to judge whether each TCR beta V gene segment behaved as functional or pseudogenic. Alongside the repertoire data, information on donor age, sex, ethnicity and CMV serostatus was compiled. In a later genetic analysis, genome-wide SNP genotypes for about 55% of the roughly 670 donors were used, and that subset was treated as a discovery cohort. All discovery cohort repertoires had been generated using a single sequencing platform. HLA typing included class I and class II loci at four-digit resolution. Typing coverage differed by locus: A, B, C, DRB1 and DQB1 were typed in roughly 629-630 donors, DQA1 in about 500, DPA1 in around 600, and DPB1 in just under 490. Because of strong linkage in the cohort, roughly five DR-DQ haplotypes were treated as single units for association and clustering. Among some 410 genotyped donors of the cohort, an average of approximately 250,000 unique TCR beta nucleotide sequences were sequenced per donor, 15% to 20% of them non-productive. Broad study findings and their caveats: In a later genetic analysis, a missense DCLRE1C variant was associated with V-gene and J-gene trimming of TCR beta chains, and the association was replicated in an independent cohort. When HLA alleles, especially DR and DQ, strongly co-occurred, TCR associations were difficult to assign to individual alleles. According to the authors, the approach could potentially be generalized to other disease states and immunological phenotypes. CMV serostatus was the only immune exposure information available for the cohort. Compared with the approximately 700-donor mean, donors in an Asian-associated ancestry cluster had fewer N-insertions in productive TCRs, according to a later genetic analysis. The sequencing pipeline was judged likely to have produced a cluster of highly shared sequence variants as a technical artifact. Most TCR sequences were observed very rarely across donors, whereas some public TCRs were present in many individuals. The 87-base-pair reads could not distinguish some IMGT-functional V segments, including TRBV6-2 and TRBV6-3, so those segments were excluded. In vitro tests confirmed that a few of the cytomegalovirus-associated TCR beta chains recognize cytomegalovirus antigens. Because HLA typing was unavailable for some donors at each locus, only the typed subset was used in association tests. A later analysis reported that several top co-occurrence clusters appeared linked to parvovirus B19, influenza, CMV and Epstein-Barr virus. A further reported finding was that TCR beta sequences accurately predicted the HLA-A and HLA-B alleles for most subjects in the first cohort. Sequencing depth was assumed to be roughly uniform across donors in the presence/absence analyses, though that assumption may not hold. In a later analysis, most CMV-associated TCR beta chains were found to appear HLA-restricted, with HLA associations seemingly driven largely by CMV exposure. This cohort had only TCR beta chains sequenced, and the lack of alpha or paired-chain data limited which features could be detected. The classifier was reported to diagnose cytomegalovirus status with high specificity and sensitivity in both the original cohort and the validation cohort. In a later analysis, HLA-associated TCR beta chains were found to be more clonally expanded and to have lower generation probabilities than equally common non-associated chains. In an earlier analysis of 587 of the donors, most TCR beta V segments appeared in productive rearrangements about 87% or about 30% of the time, broadly matching IMGT annotations. The earlier analysis of almost 600 of the donors excluded 15 to 20 rarely observed V segments, including chromosome 9 orphons, because counts were too low. A later analysis associated 15,000 to 20,000 TCR beta sequences with specific HLA alleles at a false discovery rate of 0.05. Linkage disequilibrium might explain the correlated functional status among segregating V segments, but an unknown experimental factor could not be excluded. A later analysis found that TCR association rates varied across HLA loci, with DRB1 alleles showing the most associated TCRs and HLA-C alleles the fewest. The study listed approximately 160 TCR beta chains as associated with cytomegalovirus.

Between the V and J ends, shortened by 2 bases and 0 bases respectively, the junction contains 11 bases. The germline V gene encodes CDR1 KGHSH and CDR2 LQKENI. The CDR3 runs 16 amino acids, cysteine and phenylalanine included. Of all the DNA, just the CDR3 is kept, 48 bases in frame from base 1. About this clone itself: There is no known antigen for this receptor. No quality values exist for individual bases; no much larger clone is one base distant.

The cohort was made up of 500 to 800 healthy bone marrow donors. All cohort members were sampled while nominally healthy, although unrecorded immune exposures were likely present. The donor tested CMV seropositive and was one of the 289 seropositive cohort members. A peripheral blood sample was collected from each donor, and TCR beta sequencing was performed on peripheral blood mononuclear cells. The Qiagen DNeasy Blood Extraction Kit was used to extract genomic DNA from the blood cell samples. Libraries were constructed by the immunoSEQ multiplex PCR assay. A mixture of 60 forward primers for TCR Vbeta segments and 13 reverse primers for TCR Jbeta segments was used in the multiplex PCR. A multiplex PCR assay on genomic DNA amplified the CDR3 region of rearranged TCR beta genes. On the Illumina HiSeq System, the amplified TCR beta libraries were sequenced as 87-base-pair reads. In the authors' own workflow: In a later analysis, 77 million or so unique TCR beta chains were counted across the 500 to 700 repertoires, and approximately 11 million of these chains were shared by at least two donors. Raw reads were error-corrected and collapsed into unique sequences by a nearest-neighbor algorithm in which closely related sequences were merged to remove PCR and sequencing errors. To assign V, D and J gene segments, CDR3 sequences were aligned to IMGT reference sequences. Each retained sequence needed at least a six-nucleotide match to both a V gene segment and a J gene segment. A rearrangement counted as productive if the CDR3 had no stop codons and remained in frame with V and J, and every other rearrangement counted as non-productive. Following IMGT convention, CDR3 was defined as the stretch from the second conserved V-encoded cysteine to the conserved J-encoded phenylalanine. The earlier analysis of 587 of the donors excluded any sequence lacking an unambiguous match to a single V gene segment. In an earlier analysis of approximately 550 of the donors, V segments were called functional above 56.7% productive rearrangements and were called segregating when the between-donor standard deviation exceeded 5%. A statistical classification framework was developed to diagnose cytomegalovirus status using the catalog of TCR beta chain sequences. In a later analysis, TCR nucleotide sequences were compared against IMGT/GENE-DB human TR gene sequences so that V and J genes could be assigned. The TCRdist pipeline was used in a later analysis to assign CDR3 sequences and most-parsimonious VDJ recombination scenarios. In a later analysis, each TCR beta chain was defined by its CDR3 amino acid sequence together with its V-gene family, and reads lacking a unique V-gene family were excluded. To address suspected cross-contamination and a sequencing artifact, a later analysis removed 450 to 700 highly shared, low-generation-probability nucleotide sequences. A later analysis calculated a clonal expansion index for each public chain from normalized within-repertoire ranks of inferred template counts. In a later analysis, generation probabilities were computed using a VDJ recombination model fitted to out-of-frame rearrangements, and the results were checked against IGoR. In a later analysis, hypergeometric tests were used to score TCR-TCR, TCR-HLA and TCR-CMV co-occurrence, with a repertoire-size bias correction applied to TCR pairs. A later analysis estimated false discovery rates by permuting HLA or CMV assignments 20 times. In a later analysis, co-occurring TCRs were grouped using DBSCAN, and TCRdist sequence similarity was added for clustering within HLA-allele-positive subsets. Repertoires with fewer than 30,000 or more than 120,000 public chains were left out of co-occurrence clustering, as were a handful of repertoires with anomalous nucleotide sharing. TCRdb took over this immuneACCESS table, retaining in-frame rearrangements with V and J assigned. Such tables are incomplete; in checked studies, under half of the missing clones stem from an unresolved V gene, and the remainder is unexplained. V, J and clone size were drawn from that table, and D and trimming were deduced from the DNA. The sample includes about 120,000 clones, with 50% to 65% observed a single time. The top ten hold about a tenth of the sample.

The sequencing input was PBMCs. The chain joins TRBV18 to TRBJ1-3; no D gene call is confident. The clonotype comes from a man aged 40-50 years in good health and CMV-seropositive. The DNA sequence is TGTGCCAGCTCACCAGCGGCAGCATCCTCTGGAAACACCATATATTTT. Its amino acids are CASSPAAASSGNTIYF.